The T cell receptor (beta chain) under discussion was sequenced for a study of blood T cell repertoires in COVID-19. Only in-frame clones appear in the TCRdb table, and some are missing; sequencing was by immunoSEQ multiplex PCR. Here the sample spans approximately 160,000 clones, roughly 71% being singletons. The CDR3 spans 15 residues. The V end was cut by 0 bases, the J end by 4 bases, with 10 bases between. Germline loops: CDR1 SGDLS, CDR2 YYNGEE. This receptor was identified in a woman older than 75 with acute or convalescent COVID-19. The rearrangement uses TRBV9 and TRBJ1-4; no firm D call. The sequenced sample was peripheral blood. The CDR3 is CASSVEGRFNEKLFF. The CDR3 bases are TGTGCCAGCAGCGTAGAAGGCAGGTTTAATGAAAAACTGTTTTTT. Complete variable domain (other parts from reference TRBV9 and TRBJ1-4): DSGVTQTPKHLITATGQRVTLRCSPRSGDLSVYWYQQSLDQGLQFLIQYYNGEERAKGNILERFSAQQFPDLHSELNLSSLELGDSALYFCASSVEGRFNEKLFFGSGTQLSVL.